The clone carrying this TCR beta chain was detected only a few times. This entry comes from a study of blood T cell repertoires in COVID-19. The table came from immunoSEQ multiplex PCR; TCRdb's copy has only in-frame clones and leaves some out. The sample includes 350,000 to 400,000 clones, roughly nine tenths of them seen just once. The length of the CDR3 is 14 residues. Germline V CDR1 and CDR2: SGHTA, FQGNSA. The V gene end was trimmed by 5 bases and the J gene end by 4 bases; junction bases not matched to a gene: 7. The rearrangement joins TRBV7-2 to TRBJ2-5; 7 bases map to TRBD1. Sequences were obtained from PBMCs or T cells enriched from blood (not recorded which). This sequence was found in a woman in her twenties or thirties who had recovered from COVID-19. CDR3 amino acids: CASSPGQHVETQYF. CDR3 nucleotides: TGTGCCAGCAGCCCGGGACAGCACGTAGAGACCCAGTACTTC.